The 21 T cell receptor beta chains below were found in one sample sequenced in a study of regulatory T cells. These receptors have no identified antigens. Amplification used 52 TRBV primers and 13 TRBJ primers. Repertoires were generated with immunoSEQ multiplex PCR, while TCRdb's copy carries only in-frame clones and drops some. The sample includes around 29,000 clones, about 90% of them seen just once. Points from the study as a whole: In CD3G-deficient patients, conventional CD4+ T cells were enriched for hydrophobic CDR3 residues at positions 6 and 7.

The source material was conventional CD4+ T cells sorted from blood. The receptors derive from a person aged 18-35 years with CD3G deficiency.

This chain links TRBV13 with TRBJ2-5; 7 nucleotides agree with TRBD1. The CDR3 length is 15 residues. Germline trimming cut 8 bases from V and 1 base from J; bases unmatched to any gene: 10. Germline lookup yields CDR1 PRHDT and CDR2 FYEKMQ (reference sequence). The CDR3 loop is CASSSRDSFQETQYF. DNA for the CDR3: TGTGCCAGCTCGAGCAGGGACAGTTTCCAAGAGACCCAGTACTTC.

The chain combines TRBV5-1 with TRBJ1-1; TRBD1 might be the D (5 bases). From germline, CDR1 is SGHRS and CDR2 YFSETQ. This CDR3 has 14 amino acids. With 0 bases removed from V and 5 bases from J, the gap between germline ends came to 11 bases. Written as DNA, the CDR3 is TGCGCCAGCAGCTTGGGGCCTCGGGGGACTGAAGCTTTCTTT. It specifies CASSLGPRGTEAFF.

V and J are TRBV11-1 and TRBJ2-5; D call uncertain. V was pared by 5 bases and J by 4 bases, with 14 bases between. CDR1 is SGHAT, CDR2 FQDESV, per germline (reference sequence). The CDR3 totals 14 residues. CDR3 DNA sequence: TGTGCCAGCAGCCAGCAAGGGTGGGGAGAGACCCAGTACTTC. Residues: CASSQQGWGETQYF.

J is TRBJ1-2 and V is TRBV6-1; TRBD1 might be the D (6 bases). The CDR3 has 15 amino acids. Germline lookup yields CDR1 MNHNS and CDR2 SASEGT. The germline V and J ends were trimmed by 6 bases and 7 bases, with 21 bases remaining between them. This chain's CDR3 is CASSAGTLNFGGYTF. CDR3 sequence (DNA): TGTGCCAGCAGCGCCGGGACACTCAATTTCGGTGGCTACACCTTC.

The J gene is TRBJ1-2, the V gene TRBV5-4; D call uncertain. The V end was cut by 4 bases, the J end by 0 bases, with 13 bases between. The CDR3 length is 15 residues. CDR1 SGHNT and CDR2 YYREEE come from the germline V gene (reference sequence). In DNA form, the CDR3 reads TGTGCCAGCAGCCCGCGACATAATACTAACTATGGCTACACCTTC. Its translation is CASSPRHNTNYGYTF.

This clone appeared once. The chain links TRBV6-1 to TRBJ2-4, with 9 bases aligning to TRBD1. Germline V gene data show CDR1 as MNHNS and CDR2 as SASEGT. This CDR3 has 15 amino acids. V was clipped by 6 bases and J by 2 bases; unmatched bases: 5. The CDR3 loop reads CASSWGTGSKNIQYF. The CDR3 DNA follows: TGTGCCAGCAGCTGGGGGACAGGGTCCAAAAACATTCAGTACTTC.

This clone was seen just once. The chain carries TRBV6-6 and TRBJ1-1, with 12 bases identical to TRBD1. The CDR3 is 13 amino acids. V was pared by 8 bases and J by 7 bases, with 5 bases of the junction left unmatched. CDR1 is MNHNY and CDR2 is SVGAGI in the germline V gene (reference sequence). For the CDR3, the DNA is TGTGCCAGCGGGGGACAGGGGGCGGGTGAAGCTTTCTTT. As protein: CASGGQGAGEAFF.

The rearrangement joins TRBV28 to TRBJ1-2; 10 bases align to TRBD1. Per germline, CDR1 MDHEN and CDR2 SYDVKM. Trimming cost V 4 bases and J 7 bases; bases outside gene matches: 9. The CDR3 totals 15 residues. CDR3: CASSSGARDRGGYTF. The CDR3 coding sequence is TGTGCCAGCAGTTCCGGCGCCCGGGACAGGGGTGGCTACACCTTC.

The V and J genes are TRBV12-5 and TRBJ1-1; 7 bases fit TRBD1. The length of the CDR3 is 12 residues. Germline CDR1 reads LGHNT; CDR2 reads FRNRAP. J lost 4 bases, V lost 5 bases, and 1 base had no gene match. CDR3 nucleotide sequence: TGTGCTAGTGGTACAGGGGTCACTGAAGCTTTCTTT. Translated, it gives CASGTGVTEAFF. Full variable domain (remainder filled in from reference TRBV12-5 and TRBJ1-1): DARVTQTPRHKVTEMGQEVTMRCQPILGHNTVFWYRQTMMQGLELLAYFRNRAPLDDSGMPKDRFSAEMPDATLATLKIQPSEPRDSAVYFCASGTGVTEAFFGQGTRLTVV.

V gene TRBV28 combines with J gene TRBJ1-1, with a tentative D call TRBD1 (6 bases). Germline-derived CDR1 and CDR2 are MDHEN and SYDVKM. V dropped 6 bases and J dropped 9 bases, with 14 bases sitting between them. The CDR3 spans 12 residues. CDR3 sequence reads: CASRPPGAQAFF. CDR3 sequence (DNA): TGTGCCAGCAGGCCCCCAGGGGCGCAAGCTTTCTTT.

The chain couples TRBV18 to TRBJ2-3; D remains ambiguous. Germline CDR1 and CDR2: KGHSH and LQKENI. The V end lost 3 bases, the J end lost 6 bases, and 10 bases lay between the germline ends. The CDR3 sequence is 13 residues long. The CDR3 DNA is TGTGCCAGCTCACCTAACGCCAAGGATACGCAGTATTTT. Its protein is CASSPNAKDTQYF. Together with reference TRBV18 and TRBJ2-3, the CDR3 gives the full variable domain: NAGVMQNPRHLVRRRGQEARLRCSPMKGHSHVYWYRQLPEEGLKFMVYLQKENIIDESGMPKERFSAEFPKEGPSILRIQQVVRGDSAAYFCASSPNAKDTQYFGPGTRLTVL.

This chain links TRBV5-1 with TRBJ2-7; TRBD2 matches at 10 bases. In germline, CDR1 is SGHRS, CDR2 YFSETQ. J gave up 3 bases and V 4 bases, and 4 bases lay outside the gene matches. The CDR3 loop spans 14 amino acids. The CDR3 sequence is CASSPGLAHYEQYF. CDR3 bases: TGCGCCAGCAGCCCGGGACTAGCGCACTACGAGCAGTACTTC. The whole variable domain, filled in from reference TRBV5-1 and TRBJ2-7, reads KAGVTQTPRYLIKTRGQQVTLSCSPISGHRSVSWYQQTPGQGLQFLFEYFSETQRNKGNFPGRFSGRQFSNSRSEMNVSTLELGDSALYLCASSPGLAHYEQYFGPGTRLTVT.

The chain carries TRBV11-3 and TRBJ2-2; TRBD1 matches 9 bases. The CDR3 runs to 15 residues. Germline V gene sequence: CDR1 SGHNT, CDR2 YENEEA. Trimming removed 5 bases from V and 6 bases from J; junction bases left unmatched: 7. The CDR3, as DNA: TGTGCCAGCAGCCTCGGGACAGGGTCTGCCGGGGAGCTGTTTTTT. Protein: CASSLGTGSAGELFF.

The V and J genes are TRBV6-1 and TRBJ2-7, with 10 bases that match TRBD2. The germline V gene has CDR1 MNHNS and CDR2 SASEGT. The CDR3 has 14 residues. The trim removed 6 bases at V and 3 bases at J, leaving 5 bases unmatched. The CDR3 DNA reads as TGTGCCAGCAGGGGGGGACTAGCGCTCTACGAGCAGTACTTC. This encodes CASRGGLALYEQYF.

This rearrangement joins TRBV5-1 to TRBJ2-5; 12 positions agree with TRBD2. The V and J ends lost 0 bases and 2 bases, in that order; junction bases with no gene match: 5. CDR3 length: 17 residues. Germline V gene sequence: CDR1 SGHRS, CDR2 YFSETQ. Written as DNA, the CDR3 is TGCGCCAGCAGCTTGGGACTAGCGGGAGCCTTTCAAGAGACCCAGTACTTC. Amino acids: CASSLGLAGAFQETQYF.

This clone showed up just once. The chain has TRBV5-5 and TRBJ1-2; the D is unclear. The CDR3 is 15 amino acids. Germline CDR1 SGHKS, CDR2 YYEKEE (reference sequence). Trimming cost V 7 bases and J 3 bases, with 19 bases left between them. The CDR3 loop reads CASSLAGGRHYGYTF. The CDR3 DNA sequence: TGTGCCAGCTCCCTAGCTGGAGGACGACACTATGGCTACACCTTC.

This clone came up once. The genes are TRBV27 and TRBJ1-5, with TRBD1 matching over 7 bases. CDR3 size: 18 residues. The germline V gene has CDR1 MNHEY and CDR2 SMNVEV (reference sequence). V shed 2 bases and J 5 bases; nucleotides not matched to a gene: 15. Here the CDR3 reads CASSLPVGGNKSDQPQHF. The CDR3 nucleotides read TGTGCCAGCAGTTTACCGGTAGGGGGCAATAAGTCGGATCAGCCCCAGCATTTT.

V usage is TRBV5-1 and J usage is TRBJ2-5; TRBD2 aligns across 15 bases. The V segment lost 4 bases and the J segment 4 bases; nucleotides outside the gene matches: 5. Germline CDR1 reads SGHRS; CDR2 reads YFSETQ. The CDR3 length is 16 residues. The DNA for the CDR3 is TGCGCCAGCAGCATCGGACTAGCGGGAGGGCCAGAGACCCAGTACTTC. Its protein is CASSIGLAGGPETQYF.

This clone was detected only a few times. The chain joins TRBV6-1 to TRBJ2-7; D possibly corresponds to TRBD2 (6 bases). Trimming took off 11 bases at V and 4 bases at J, with 9 bases between the two ends. Germline V gives CDR1 MNHNS, CDR2 SASEGT. The CDR3 covers 10 residues. The CDR3 region is CAAGWYEQYF. DNA for the CDR3: TGTGCCGCGGGGTGGTACGAGCAGTACTTC.

This chain joins TRBV18 and TRBJ1-2; D not certain. In germline, CDR1 is KGHSH, CDR2 LQKENI. V shed 2 bases and J shed 8 bases, with 12 bases lying between them. This CDR3 contains 13 residues. The CDR3 protein is CASSPNPAGGYTF. CDR3 nucleotides: TGTGCCAGCTCACCAAACCCTGCCGGGGGCTACACCTTC.

The count of this clone is one. The chain joins TRBV4-1 to TRBJ2-1, with 10 nucleotides matching TRBD2. CDR3 size: 17 residues. The germline gives CDR1 MGHRA, CDR2 YSYEKL. V shed 4 bases and J 4 bases; nucleotides not matched to a gene: 10. In DNA, the CDR3 is TGCGCCAGCAGCCCAGGAAGCGGGAGGGGGGTATACAATGAGCAGTTCTTC. Translation: CASSPGSGRGVYNEQFF.